The rows below give T cell receptor beta chains drawn from one sample of a study of T cells in tuberculosis. The repertoire was sequenced with immunoSEQ multiplex PCR; TCRdb's copy has only in-frame clones and lacks some. This table holds about 58,000 clones, roughly 88% found once. The specimen sequenced was CD1b-GMM tetramer-negative cells sorted from PBMCs. Source of these receptors: an adult woman with latent tuberculosis. Each CDR3 is given with its conserved first and last residue. D genes are given only for firm matches. The listing skips clone size in some rows; elsewhere it reads once, few, many or a size class.

clone size: -
D gene: -
V gene: TRBV13
J gene: TRBJ2-1
CDR3 protein: CASSLQVLSSYNEQFF
CDR3 DNA: TGTGCCAGCAGCTTACAGGTTTTAAGTTCCTACAATGAGCAGTTCTTC

clone size: once
D gene: -
V gene: TRBV28
J gene: TRBJ2-7
CDR3 protein: CASSSTPQMSSYEQYF
CDR3 DNA: TGTGCCAGCAGTTCAACCCCACAGATGAGCTCCTACGAGCAGTACTTC

clone size: -
D gene: TRBD2
V gene: TRBV19
J gene: TRBJ2-3
CDR3 protein: CASSMLLAGLSTDTQYF
CDR3 DNA: TGTGCCAGTAGTATGCTTCTAGCGGGGCTTAGCACAGATACGCAGTATTTT

clone size: -
D gene: TRBD1
V gene: TRBV30
J gene: TRBJ1-2
CDR3 protein: CAWSRDRPYGYTF
CDR3 DNA: TGTGCCTGGAGTCGGGACAGACCCTATGGCTACACCTTC

clone size: -
D gene: TRBD1
V gene: TRBV4-1
J gene: TRBJ1-2
CDR3 protein: CASSQVHGTGEGYTF
CDR3 DNA: TGCGCCAGCAGCCAAGTTCACGGGACAGGGGAAGGCTACACCTTC

clone size: -
D gene: TRBD2
V gene: TRBV28
J gene: TRBJ2-1
CDR3 protein: CASSSAPSGRAVGNEQFF
CDR3 DNA: TGTGCCAGCAGTTCCGCTCCTAGCGGGAGGGCCGTCGGAAATGAGCAGTTCTTC

clone size: -
D gene: TRBD2
V gene: TRBV4-3
J gene: TRBJ2-5
CDR3 protein: CASSQMGLAGVQETQYF
CDR3 DNA: TGCGCCAGCAGCCAAATGGGACTAGCGGGGGTGCAAGAGACCCAGTACTTC

clone size: -
D gene: -
V gene: TRBV5-6
J gene: TRBJ2-3
CDR3 protein: CASSDPGAADTQYF
CDR3 DNA: TGTGCCAGCAGTGACCCAGGGGCGGCAGATACGCAGTATTTT

clone size: -
D gene: -
V gene: TRBV7-2
J gene: TRBJ1-2
CDR3 protein: CASSTRFATNYGYTF
CDR3 DNA: TGTGCCAGCAGCACTCGTTTCGCCACTAACTATGGCTACACCTTC

clone size: -
D gene: -
V gene: TRBV4-3
J gene: TRBJ1-6
CDR3 protein: CASSQDSLTGSSYNSPLHF
CDR3 DNA: TGCGCCAGCAGCCAAGACAGTTTAACGGGGAGCTCCTATAATTCACCCCTCCACTTT